Below are 5 T cell receptor beta chains sequenced from a single sample in a study of OX40 agonist ivuxolimab in advanced cancers. Method: immunoSEQ multiplex PCR; TCRdb's copy keeps in-frame clones and lacks some. The sample lists around 72,000 clones, roughly 92% occurring once. The specimen comprised CD4+ or CD8+ T cells sorted from blood, sampled in a trial of the OX40 agonist ivuxolimab. These receptors were collected from an adult with an advanced solid tumor such as melanoma, head and neck, liver or kidney cancer.

This sequence joins TRBV7-8 and TRBJ1-2; no definite D call. The germline V gene has CDR1 SGHVS and CDR2 FQNEAQ. The germline V and J ends were trimmed by 1 base and 6 bases, with 15 bases remaining between them. This CDR3 comprises 15 residues. The CDR3 DNA reads as TGTGCCAGCAGCTTAGTGGGCCGGAACGTGCATGGCTACACCTTC. This codes for CASSLVGRNVHGYTF.

The V gene is TRBV4-2, the J gene TRBJ2-1, with unresolved D. Deletions cut 1 base from V and 0 bases from J, with 10 bases between. Per the germline V gene, CDR1 is LGHNA and CDR2 is YNFKEQ. The CDR3 contains 16 residues. CDR3 residues: CASSQALDSSYNEQFF. The CDR3 bases are TGTGCCAGCAGCCAAGCCCTCGATAGCTCCTACAATGAGCAGTTCTTC.

The J gene is TRBJ2-1, the V gene TRBV18; 8 bases fit TRBD1. Germline CDR1 reads KGHSH; CDR2 reads LQKENI. This CDR3 comprises 13 residues. V lost 2 bases to trimming and J lost 10 bases; unmatched junction nucleotides: 4. CDR3: CASSPLDRAEQFF. In DNA form, the CDR3 reads TGTGCCAGCTCACCATTGGACAGGGCCGAGCAGTTCTTC.

V usage is TRBV5-1 and J usage is TRBJ2-5, with D hard to call. The ends were cut back, 1 base at V and 1 base at J, with 2 bases in the middle. Germline V gene data show CDR1 as SGHRS and CDR2 as YFSETQ. This CDR3 has 12 residues. The CDR3 nucleotides read TGCGCCAGCAGCTTGAGCCAAGAGACCCAGTACTTC. This encodes CASSLSQETQYF.

This rearrangement joins TRBV19 to TRBJ2-3; D gene unclear. V lost 5 bases to trimming and J lost 6 bases, with 15 bases between them. Per germline, CDR1 LNHDA and CDR2 SQIVND (reference sequence). The CDR3 is 14 residues long. The CDR3 DNA reads TGTGCCAGTAGTGGACCGTTTTTGAGGGATACGCAGTATTTT. This codes for CASSGPFLRDTQYF.